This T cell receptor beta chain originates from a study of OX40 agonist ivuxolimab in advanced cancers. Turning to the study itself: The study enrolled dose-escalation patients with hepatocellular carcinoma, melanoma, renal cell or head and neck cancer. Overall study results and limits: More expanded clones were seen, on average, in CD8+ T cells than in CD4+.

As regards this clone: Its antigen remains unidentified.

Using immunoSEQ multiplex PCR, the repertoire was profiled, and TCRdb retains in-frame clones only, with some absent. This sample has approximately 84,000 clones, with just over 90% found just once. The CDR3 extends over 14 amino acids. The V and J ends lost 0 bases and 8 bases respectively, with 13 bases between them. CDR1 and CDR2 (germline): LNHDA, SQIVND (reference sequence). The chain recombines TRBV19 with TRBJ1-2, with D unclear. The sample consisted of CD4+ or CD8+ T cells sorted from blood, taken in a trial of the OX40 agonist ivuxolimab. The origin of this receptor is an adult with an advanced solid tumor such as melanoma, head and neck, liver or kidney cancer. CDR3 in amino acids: CASSIEWTGKGYTF. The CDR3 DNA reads TGTGCCAGTAGTATAGAATGGACCGGGAAAGGCTACACCTTC.